The source of this T cell receptor beta chain is a study of CD8 T cells in ankylosing spondylitis. Study outcomes and limitations: Past research had described some motif variants in reactive arthritis synovial fluid and blood. What appeared characteristic of ankylosing spondylitis blood was a TCR beta motif of under 10 highly homologous variants. Matched ankylosing spondylitis synovial fluid reportedly showed significant enrichment of disease-linked clones.

The CDR3 consists of 14 residues. V gave up 0 bases and J gave up 4 bases, with 9 bases separating them. Germline values: CDR1 SGDLS, CDR2 YYNGEE. In regard to this clonotype: Its antigen is unidentified.

TCRdb redid the calling of the 5' RACE reads with MiXCR, one entry per CDR3 protein. The sample yields 450,000 or so distinct CDR3 sequences, around 26% seen once. The chain is built from TRBV9 and TRBJ2-3, with D uncertain. Sequencing was performed on blood, either unsorted or a sorted T cell fraction (not recorded which). The source is a male donor with ankylosing spondylitis. CDR3 in DNA: TGTGCCAGCAGCGTAGGACCTCCTTCAGATACGCAGTATTTT. Its translation is CASSVGPPSDTQYF.